The sequence of this T cell receptor beta chain was determined in a study of cytomegalovirus exposure and HLA in healthy donors. The study ran its PCR with 60 Vbeta and 13 Jbeta primers. TCRdb keeps only in-frame clones here, not all; method: immunoSEQ multiplex PCR. The table has around 190,000 clones, about four fifths seen once. J lost 7 bases, V lost 8 bases, and 11 bases had no gene match. The germline V gene has CDR1 SEHNR and CDR2 FQNEAQ (reference sequence). The CDR3 runs 14 residues. The chain combines TRBV7-9 with TRBJ1-3, with TRBD1 matching over 7 bases. Material: PBMCs. The receptor comes from a man aged 18 to 29 in good health and CMV-seronegative. CDR3 sequence: CASGRQGWRNTIYF. The CDR3 coding sequence is TGTGCCAGCGGAAGACAGGGATGGAGGAACACCATATATTTT.